This TCR beta chain came from a study of human T cells and chemical hapten exposure. Noted time point: pre-sensitization, week 0. Treatment given: therapeutic diphenylcyclopropenone sensitization with weekly scalp DPC. Donation of samples came from alopecia patients who were 18 to 70 years old and suitable for DPC. Whole blood that had not been fractionated was the source of extracted total RNA. TCRdb analysed the RACE reads with MiXCR anew, one entry per CDR3 protein. The table shows some 200,000 distinct CDR3 sequences, with approximately 31% occurring only once. The clonotype originates from a woman in her 30s with alopecia areata. Some clones in this sample may be carry-over from other donors' samples. The starting material was whole blood, obtained in connection with sensitization to the hapten diphenylcyclopropenone (DPC).

CDR3 amino acids: CASSPSSTAPNTGELFF. The CDR3 DNA is TGCGCCAGCAGCCCGTCCTCGACAGCTCCGAACACCGGGGAGCTGTTTTTT. This rearrangement joins TRBV5-1 to TRBJ2-2; D may be TRBD1 (5 bases). V dropped 4 bases and J dropped 0 bases, with 16 bases sitting between them. The CDR3 runs 17 residues. The germline CDR1 and CDR2 sequences are SGHRS and YFSETQ.